In this sample, the clone carrying this TCR beta chain turned up a few times. Its specificity is unknown. TCRdb reprocessed the 5' RACE reads via MiXCR and lists one record per CDR3 protein. The table lists about half a million distinct CDR3 sequences, 15% to 20% of them singletons. These data originate in a study of T-cell memory formation after mild COVID-19. General study results and limits: The study found balanced CD4/CD8 in clones contracting day 15 to 85 and a CD4+ lean in later expanders. The authors did not confirm SARS-CoV-2 specificity of second-wave clones peaking day 37.

Germline V gene lookup returns CDR1 SQVTM and CDR2 ANQGSEA. This CDR3 contains 11 residues. V lost 4 bases and J lost 10; bases outside the gene matches: 7. Input material: PBMCs or a T cell subset sorted from them (not recorded which). This TCR was recovered from an adult woman who had mild COVID-19 (a few samples of this study predate the infection). Cell type and time point are not known. The rearrangement links TRBV29-1 to TRBJ2-7, with TRBD2 matching 7 bases. CDR3 nucleotide sequence: TGCAGCGTTGGCCAACGGGGGGAACAGTACTTC. Its translation: CSVGQRGEQYF.